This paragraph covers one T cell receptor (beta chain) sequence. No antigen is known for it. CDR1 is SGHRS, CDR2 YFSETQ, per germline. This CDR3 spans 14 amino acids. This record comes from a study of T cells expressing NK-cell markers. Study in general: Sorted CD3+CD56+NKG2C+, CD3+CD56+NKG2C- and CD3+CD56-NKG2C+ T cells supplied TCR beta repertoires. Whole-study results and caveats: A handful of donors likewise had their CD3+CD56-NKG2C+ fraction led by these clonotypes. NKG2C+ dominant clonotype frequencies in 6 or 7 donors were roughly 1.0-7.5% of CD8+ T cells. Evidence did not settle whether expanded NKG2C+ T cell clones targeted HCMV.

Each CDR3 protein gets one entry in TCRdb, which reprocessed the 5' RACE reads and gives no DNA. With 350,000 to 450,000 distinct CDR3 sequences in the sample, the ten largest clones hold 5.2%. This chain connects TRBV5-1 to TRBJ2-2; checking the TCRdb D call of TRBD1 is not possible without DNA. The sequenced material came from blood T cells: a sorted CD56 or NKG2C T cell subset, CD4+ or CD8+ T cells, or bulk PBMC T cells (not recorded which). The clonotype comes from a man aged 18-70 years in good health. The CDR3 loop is CASRRAGAVGELFF.